This TCR beta chain derives from a study of cytomegalovirus exposure and HLA in healthy donors. Findings of the study overall: Further analysis, carried out later, found HLA-associated TCR beta chains more clonally expanded than equally common other chains. Investigators reported 150 to 200 TCR beta chains as tied to cytomegalovirus. For most TCR beta V segments, an earlier analysis put the productive rate at about 87% or about 30% of the time. Immune exposure information available was restricted to CMV serostatus.

Both 60 Vbeta primers and 13 Jbeta primers went into the PCR. The protocol was immunoSEQ multiplex PCR, while the TCRdb copy is restricted to in-frame clones and leaves out a portion. The data hold 250,000 to 350,000 clones, with about 87% observed a single time. The length of the CDR3 is 14 residues. Germline CDR1 and CDR2: ENHRY and SYGVKD. Remarks on this clone: Its antigen is currently unknown. Relative to the germline gene, one junction end is altered; a read error may explain this.

This chain joins TRBV10-3 and TRBJ1-5, with D perhaps matching TRBD1 (6 bases). The source of this sequence is a woman younger than 35 in good health and CMV-seronegative. Specimen: PBMCs. The CDR3: CASSPTGYNQPQHF. As DNA, the CDR3 is TGTGCCAGCAGTCCTACAGGGTACAATCAGCCCCAGCATTTT.